The 21 T cell receptor beta chains below all came from one sample that was sequenced in a study of Graves' ophthalmopathy and Graves' hyperthyroidism. CDR3 regions of TCR beta were amplified from RNA transcripts. The authors performed first-round RT-PCR with HTBI primers and then a second-round multiplex PCR. In TCRdb, the multiplex PCR reads were re-called with MiXCR into one record per CDR3 protein. This table has roughly 600,000 distinct CDR3 sequences, about two fifths appearing once. What was sequenced was peripheral blood or thyroid tissue (not recorded which). The receptor source for this set is an adult man with Graves' hyperthyroidism.

The chain links TRBV4-2 to TRBJ1-1; D not certain. The CDR3 runs to 15 residues. V shed 7 bases and J shed 0 bases, with 15 bases lying between them. Germline CDR1 LGHNA, CDR2 YNFKEQ. The CDR3 DNA reads TGTGCCAGCAAGCAGGACTCAGCGATGAACACTGAAGCTTTCTTT. Encoded protein: CASKQDSAMNTEAFF.

The chain employs TRBV10-3 and TRBJ2-4, with D hard to call. CDR1 and CDR2 (germline): ENHRY, SYGVKD. Between the trimmed V and J ends, which lost 0 bases and 7 bases, there was a span of 13 bases. The CDR3 totals 15 residues. In DNA, the CDR3 is TGTGCCATCAGTGAGTCGGGCCCTTTTACCAACATTCAGTACTTC. It encodes CAISESGPFTNIQYF.

This clonotype occurred many times. This sequence joins TRBV9 and TRBJ1-6; no clear D. V was shortened by 2 bases and J by 6 bases, with 12 bases between the two germline ends. This CDR3 is 15 amino acids long. Looked up from germline, CDR1 is SGDLS and CDR2 is YYNGEE. The CDR3 DNA is TGTGCCAGCAGCGTTACAGAGAGTCCTAATTCACCCCTCCACTTT. Protein sequence: CASSVTESPNSPLHF.

This clonotype was recorded many times. The gene calls are TRBV4-1 and TRBJ1-2; 8 positions agree with TRBD1. J lost 8 bases, V lost 5 bases, and 10 bases had no gene match. The germline V gene encodes CDR1 MGHRA and CDR2 YSYEKL. This CDR3 is built from 14 residues. The CDR3 region has the DNA TGCGCCAGCAGCTACAGACAGGGGCCCGACGGCTACACCTTC. It is translated as CASSYRQGPDGYTF.

In this sample, this clonotype turned up once. DNA for the CDR3: TGCAGCGCAGGGGGAGTGTCCGATAGCGAAAAACTGTTTTTT. This translates into CSAGGVSDSEKLFF. The chain carries TRBV20-1 and TRBJ1-4; TRBD1 matches at 7 bases. Germline values: CDR1 DFQATT, CDR2 SNEGSKA (reference sequence). The CDR3 has 14 residues.

The V and J genes are TRBV9 and TRBJ2-1; TRBD2 agrees at 8 bases. Germline V gene data show CDR1 as SGDLS and CDR2 as YYNGEE. CDR3 length equals 16 residues. V was clipped by 1 base and J by 4 bases; unmatched bases: 7. This chain's CDR3 is CASSVRSSGWYNEQFF. The DNA for the CDR3 is TGTGCCAGCAGCGTACGGTCTAGCGGGTGGTACAATGAGCAGTTCTTC.

This clonotype was counted once. This chain links TRBV6-5 with TRBJ2-7; D possibly uses TRBD1 or TRBD2 (5 bases each). The CDR3 is 16 amino acids. Germline CDR1 MNHEY, CDR2 SVGAGI. V dropped 10 bases and J dropped 4 bases, with 26 bases sitting between them. This CDR3 reads CAIGDLGEIGVYEQYF. The CDR3 DNA follows: TGTGCCATCGGTGATCTGGGGGAGATCGGGGTTTACGAGCAGTACTTC.

This rearrangement joins TRBV11-2 to TRBJ1-1; TRBD1 might be the D (5 bases). This CDR3 is built from 15 residues. Germline V gene data show CDR1 as SGHAT and CDR2 as FQNNGV. With 5 bases removed from V and 3 bases from J, the gap between germline ends came to 16 bases. The CDR3 spells CASSLRSQGYTEAFF. The CDR3 nucleotides are TGTGCCAGCAGCCTAAGATCGCAGGGTTACACTGAAGCTTTCTTT.

The V call is TRBV7-9, the J call TRBJ2-7, with TRBD2 matching over 11 bases. Unmatched junction bases numbered 5, after V lost 5 bases and J lost 5 bases. This CDR3 has 14 amino acids. Germline CDR1 and CDR2: SEHNR and FQNEAQ (reference sequence). The CDR3 DNA follows: TGTGCCAGCAGCCCGGGACTAGCGGACGACGAGCAGTACTTC. Its protein product is CASSPGLADDEQYF.

The chain carries TRBV5-8 and TRBJ1-4; D not certain. V lost 3 bases to trimming and J lost 1 base, with 10 bases between them. The CDR3 is 15 residues long. Germline V gives CDR1 SGHTS, CDR2 YDEGEE. CDR3 DNA: TGTGCCAGCAGCTCGGACCTCGGAACTAATGAAAAACTGTTTTTT. As protein: CASSSDLGTNEKLFF.

This clonotype was counted ten times or more. The DNA for the CDR3 is TGTGCCAGCAGCCGGTCGACAGGGAACAACGAGCAGTACTTC. It is translated as CASSRSTGNNEQYF. J is TRBJ2-7 and V is TRBV7-9; TRBD1 matches at 7 bases. Per germline, CDR1 SEHNR and CDR2 FQNEAQ (reference sequence). The trim removed 5 bases at V and 5 bases at J, leaving 9 bases unmatched. CDR3 size: 14 residues.

This clonotype occurred many times. This sequence joins TRBV29-1 and TRBJ1-2; D not resolved. Trimming cost V 4 bases and J 8 bases, with 14 bases left between them. CDR3 length equals 12 residues. Germline values: CDR1 SQVTM, CDR2 ANQGSEA. DNA of the CDR3: TGCAGCGTTGGTCGCCTACTCGAGGGCTACACCTTC. Protein: CSVGRLLEGYTF.

This clonotype showed up many times. The chain employs TRBV20-1 and TRBJ2-7, with 9 bases fitting TRBD2. CDR1 DFQATT and CDR2 SNEGSKA come from the germline V gene (reference sequence). The junction had 6 bases not matched to a gene; V was cut back by 3 bases and J by 0 bases. The CDR3 covers 15 residues. CDR3 region: CSARSHSGSSYEQYF. The CDR3 DNA reads as TGCAGTGCTAGGTCGCATAGCGGGAGCTCCTACGAGCAGTACTTC.

This clonotype was seen ten or more times. The rearrangement links TRBV7-3 to TRBJ2-2, with D possibly TRBD2 on 6 matching bases. The germline V gene encodes CDR1 SGHTA and CDR2 FQGTGA. CDR3 length: 15 residues. The V and J ends lost 5 bases and 6 bases respectively, with 16 bases between them. CDR3 region: CASSLRLDGAGELFF. CDR3 nucleotides: TGTGCCAGCAGCCTTAGACTAGATGGGGCCGGGGAGCTGTTTTTT.

This clonotype has at least ten counts. The chain is built from TRBV20-1 and TRBJ1-1; unclear D gene. This CDR3 has 10 amino acids. Germline values: CDR1 DFQATT, CDR2 SNEGSKA (reference sequence). For the CDR3, the DNA is TGCAGCGCGAGGGACACTGAAGCTTTCTTT. It translates to CSARDTEAFF.

Comment on this clonotype: The junction departs from germline at one end; a sequencing error may be responsible. The rearrangement uses TRBV4-1 and TRBJ2-5; D might be TRBD2 (5 bases). This CDR3 has 15 amino acids. The germline V gene has CDR1 MGHRA and CDR2 YSYEKL. The CDR3 nucleotides are TGTGCCAGCAGCCAAGAAATGGGAGTCCGGGAGACCCAGTACTTC. Protein sequence: CASSQEMGVRETQYF.

On this clonotype itself: This may stem from a read error, because a much larger clone lies one nucleotide away. This chain joins TRBV29-1 and TRBJ1-5; D unclear. V gave up 1 base and J gave up 10 bases, with 14 bases separating them. The V gene's germline CDR1 is SQVTM and CDR2 ANQGSEA. This CDR3 contains 13 residues. The CDR3 sequence is CSVEGNPGSPQHF. The CDR3 DNA sequence: TGCAGCGTTGAAGGTAATCCGGGGAGCCCCCAGCATTTT.

In its sample, this clonotype was seen many times. CDR3 nucleotide sequence: TGCGCCAGCAGCCCCGGGACAGGGGGCTTTCAGCCCCAGCATTTT. Amino acid sequence: CASSPGTGGFQPQHF. The rearrangement links TRBV5-1 to TRBJ1-5, with 12 positions matching TRBD1. Trimming cost V 4 bases and J 6 bases; bases outside gene matches: 5. The CDR3 is made up of 15 amino acids. Looked up from germline, CDR1 is SGHRS and CDR2 is YFSETQ.

J is TRBJ2-5 and V is TRBV2, with D perhaps matching TRBD2 (5 bases). With 6 bases removed from V and 2 bases from J, the gap between germline ends came to 13 bases. The CDR3 runs 14 residues. Germline V gene sequence: CDR1 SNHLY, CDR2 FYNNEI. The CDR3 sequence is CASSVERDQETQYF. CDR3 coding DNA: TGTGCCAGCAGCGTTGAGAGGGATCAAGAGACCCAGTACTTC.

This chain's CDR3 is CASSPPTSEKLFF. The CDR3 nucleotides read TGTGCCAGCAGTCCGCCAACTTCTGAAAAACTGTTTTTT. V gene TRBV7-9 combines with J gene TRBJ1-4; no clear D gene. There are 13 residues in the CDR3. CDR1 is SEHNR and CDR2 is FQNEAQ in the germline V gene (reference sequence). V shed 6 bases and J shed 7 bases, with 12 bases lying between them. Full variable domain (missing parts from reference TRBV7-9 and TRBJ1-4): DTGVSQNPRHKITKRGQNVTFRCDPISEHNRLYWYRQTLGQGPEFLTYFQNEAQLEKSRLLSDRFSAERPKGSFSTLEIQRTEQGDSAMYLCASSPPTSEKLFFGSGTQLSVL.

This clonotype was detected only a few times. The rearrangement uses TRBV29-1 and TRBJ2-5; 8 nucleotides line up with TRBD2. This CDR3 has 12 amino acids. Germline loops: CDR1 SQVTM, CDR2 ANQGSEA. The V and J ends lost 8 bases and 3 bases, in that order; junction bases with no gene match: 5. The CDR3 nucleotides are TGCAGCTGGGGACTAGATAAAGAGACCCAGTACTTC. As protein: CSWGLDKETQYF.